Below, 18 T cell receptor beta chains from the same sample are listed, as sequenced in a study of identical twins. TCRdb re-called the 5' RACE reads through MiXCR, storing one row per CDR3 protein. The sample shows 200,000 to 250,000 distinct CDR3 sequences, approximately 7% of them seen only once. The data also belong to a second study, concerning yellow fever vaccine responses in identical twins.

Sequencing was performed on memory (CD45RO+) T cells sorted from blood. The receptors shown here come from a woman younger than 35 in good health.

This clonotype was observed a handful of times. J is TRBJ2-2 and V is TRBV6-1; 9 positions match TRBD1. Per the germline V gene, CDR1 is MNHNS and CDR2 is SASEGT. Losses at the gene ends were 6 bases for V and 3 bases for J; bases not matched to a gene: 8. CDR3 size: 16 residues. CDR3 sequence (DNA): TGTGCCAGCAGAGCATACAGGGGGCTAGACACCGGGGAGCTGTTTTTT. Translated, it gives CASRAYRGLDTGELFF.

This clonotype was recorded a few times. The chain employs TRBV7-6 and TRBJ2-3; 8 nucleotides line up with TRBD2. The CDR3 runs to 15 residues. Germline CDR1 SGHVS, CDR2 FNYEAQ. V trimming: 4 bases; J trimming: 8 bases; junction bases outside the gene matches: 11. The CDR3 loop reads CASSSTSGGPSTQYF. For the CDR3, the DNA is TGTGCCAGCAGCTCAACTAGCGGAGGACCTTCTACGCAGTATTTT.

Ten or more counts support this clonotype. The chain has TRBV5-1 and TRBJ2-2; D is perhaps TRBD2 (6 bases). Trimming took off 1 base at V and 5 bases at J, with 9 bases between the two ends. Germline lookup yields CDR1 SGHRS and CDR2 YFSETQ. The CDR3 sequence is 14 residues long. The CDR3 is CASSLIGGTGELFF. The DNA for the CDR3 is TGCGCCAGCAGCTTGATTGGAGGGACCGGGGAGCTGTTTTTT.

The rearrangement uses TRBV20-1 and TRBJ2-7; 9 nucleotides align to TRBD1. V trimming: 4 bases; J trimming: 0 bases; junction bases outside the gene matches: 13. In germline, CDR1 is DFQATT, CDR2 SNEGSKA (reference sequence). The CDR3 is made up of 17 amino acids. In DNA form, the CDR3 reads TGCAGTGCTATAGCCCTTCGACAGGGGGTGGGCTCCTACGAGCAGTACTTC. Translated: CSAIALRQGVGSYEQYF.

The rearrangement links TRBV5-1 to TRBJ2-2; the match to TRBD2 covers 8 bases. This CDR3 is 16 amino acids long. The V and J ends lost 0 bases and 3 bases, in that order; junction bases with no gene match: 4. The germline V gene encodes CDR1 SGHRS and CDR2 YFSETQ. The CDR3, as DNA: TGCGCCAGCAGCTTGGGGCTAGCGGGTTACACCGGGGAGCTGTTTTTT. It translates to CASSLGLAGYTGELFF.

This clonotype was seen a handful of times. The J gene is TRBJ2-1, the V gene TRBV29-1; D not resolved. This CDR3 contains 12 residues. Trimming left V 1 base short and J 6 bases short, with 7 bases between. The germline V gene encodes CDR1 SQVTM and CDR2 ANQGSEA. CDR3: CSVEGLGNEQFF. The CDR3 bases are TGCAGCGTTGAAGGGCTAGGCAATGAGCAGTTCTTC.

This clonotype was seen a handful of times. The rearrangement links TRBV7-6 to TRBJ2-3; the D gene is possibly TRBD2 (6 bases). The V gene lost 5 bases and the J gene lost 2 bases, with 11 bases spanning the gap. The CDR3 sequence is 14 residues long. The germline gives CDR1 SGHVS, CDR2 FNYEAQ. The CDR3 sequence: CASSQGLHTDTQYF. In nucleotides, the CDR3 is TGTGCCAGCAGCCAGGGACTCCACACAGATACGCAGTATTTT. The entire variable domain, with the rest obtained from reference TRBV7-6 and TRBJ2-3, is as follows: GAGVSQSPRYKVTKRGQDVALRCDPISGHVSLYWYRQALGQGPEFLTYFNYEAQQDKSGLPNDRFSAERPEGSISTLTIQRTEQRDSAMYRCASSQGLHTDTQYFGPGTRLTVL.

This clonotype was observed a handful of times. The chain carries TRBV20-1 and TRBJ2-1; TRBD2 is a possible D gene (6 bases). CDR1 DFQATT and CDR2 SNEGSKA come from the germline V gene (reference sequence). The CDR3 runs to 19 residues. V was shortened by 2 bases and J by 2 bases, with 25 bases between the two germline ends. DNA for the CDR3: TGCAGTGCTAGACCCGAAACATTGGAGGGTAGGGATCCCTACAATGAGCAGTTCTTC. It specifies CSARPETLEGRDPYNEQFF.

This chain links TRBV20-1 with TRBJ2-1, with 11 positions matching TRBD2. The germline gives CDR1 DFQATT, CDR2 SNEGSKA (reference sequence). The CDR3 sequence is 15 residues long. J lost 6 bases, V lost 1 base, and 5 bases had no gene match. CDR3: CSARGGTSGGNEQFF. CDR3 coding DNA: TGCAGTGCTAGAGGGGGAACTAGCGGGGGCAATGAGCAGTTCTTC.

CDR3 loop: CASSSNVLTF. CDR3 coding DNA: TGTGCCAGCAGTTCCAACGTCCTGACTTTC. J is TRBJ2-6 and V is TRBV12-3 or TRBV12-4; no reliable D call. This CDR3 is 10 amino acids long. The ends were cut back, 4 bases at V and 8 bases at J, with 0 bases in the middle.

V usage is TRBV20-1 and J usage is TRBJ2-7; D is possibly TRBD1 (5 bases). The CDR3 totals 12 residues. V was cut by 6 bases and J by 5 bases, with 14 bases left in between. Per the germline V gene, CDR1 is DFQATT and CDR2 is SNEGSKA (reference sequence). CDR3 DNA: TGCAGTGCCATTAGGGGTCAGGACGAGCAGTACGTC. Translating gives CSAIRGQDEQYV.

This clonotype was detected ten times or more. This chain links TRBV3-1 with TRBJ2-1; D is uncertain. Trimming shortened V by 1 base and J by 6 bases, and 13 bases separated the two germline ends. The CDR3 has 15 residues. Germline lookup yields CDR1 LGHDT and CDR2 YNNKEL (reference sequence). The CDR3 nucleotides read TGTGCCAGCAGCCAAGTTCTTAAAATAGGCAATGAGCAGTTCTTC. This sequence encodes CASSQVLKIGNEQFF.

The chain uses TRBV6-1 and TRBJ2-5; 7 bases fit TRBD1. The CDR3 is 14 residues long. V shed 6 bases, J shed 7 bases, and the junction held 11 bases outside the gene matches. CDR1 and CDR2 (germline): MNHNS, SASEGT. The CDR3 here is CASSHPGTAMTQYF. For the CDR3, the DNA is TGTGCCAGCAGCCACCCAGGGACAGCAATGACCCAGTACTTC.

The chain couples TRBV6-1 to TRBJ1-1; TRBD1 might be the D (5 bases). Germline CDR1 and CDR2: MNHNS and SASEGT. There are 15 residues in the CDR3. V lost 8 bases, J lost 1 base, and 17 bases lay in between. Written as DNA, the CDR3 is TGTGCCAGCGGCGACGCTGGGGGTTCGAACACTGAAGCTTTCTTT. Translated: CASGDAGGSNTEAFF.

This rearrangement joins TRBV28 to TRBJ2-1, with D perhaps TRBD2 (6 bases). This CDR3 region has 15 residues. CDR1 is MDHEN, CDR2 SYDVKM, per germline. Trimming cost V 6 bases and J 6 bases, with 18 bases left between them. This CDR3 reads CASRPISGLFNEQFF. CDR3 DNA: TGTGCCAGCAGACCCATCTCGGGACTCTTCAATGAGCAGTTCTTC.

This clonotype was seen at least ten times. J is TRBJ1-5 and V is TRBV5-1; TRBD1 might be the D (5 bases). Trimming pared 2 bases from V and 4 bases from J, leaving 13 bases between. CDR1 and CDR2 from the germline V gene are SGHRS and YFSETQ. The CDR3 extends over 15 amino acids. CDR3 residues: CASSLSDSLNQPQHF. The CDR3 coding sequence is TGCGCCAGCAGCTTAAGTGACAGCTTAAATCAGCCCCAGCATTTT.

This clonotype has only a few counts. The rearrangement joins TRBV5-6 to TRBJ2-1, with D hard to call. Germline CDR1 reads SGHDT; CDR2 reads YYEEEE. The CDR3 loop spans 13 amino acids. Trimming left V 8 bases short and J 12 bases short, with 21 bases between. As DNA, the CDR3 is TGTGCCAGGAGCCTGAAGGGTCAGAAGAGGCAGTTCTTC. This sequence encodes CARSLKGQKRQFF.

This clonotype was counted at least ten times. J is TRBJ2-1 and V is TRBV12-3 or TRBV12-4; 9 bases are shared with TRBD2. The CDR3 is 17 residues long. The ends lost 8 bases at V and 7 bases at J; junction bases unmatched: 18. CDR3 residues: CASGLFVVGGRANEQFF. The CDR3 DNA is TGTGCCAGCGGACTCTTTGTGGTTGGCGGGAGGGCAAATGAGCAGTTCTTC.